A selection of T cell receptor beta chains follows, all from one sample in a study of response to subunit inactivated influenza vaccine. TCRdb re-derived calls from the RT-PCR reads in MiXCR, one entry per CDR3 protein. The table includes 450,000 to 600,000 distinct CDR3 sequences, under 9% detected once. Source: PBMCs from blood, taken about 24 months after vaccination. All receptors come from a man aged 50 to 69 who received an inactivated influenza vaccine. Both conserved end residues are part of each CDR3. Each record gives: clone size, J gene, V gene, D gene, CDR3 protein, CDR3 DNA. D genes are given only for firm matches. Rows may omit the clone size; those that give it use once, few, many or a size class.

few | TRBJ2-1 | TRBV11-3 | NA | CASSLHGEQFF | TGTGCCAGCAGCTTACACGGGGAGCAGTTCTTC
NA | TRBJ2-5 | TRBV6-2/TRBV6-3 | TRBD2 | CASSYATGLAGQETQYF | TGTGCCAGCAGTTACGCTACTGGACTAGCGGGGCAGGAGACCCAGTACTTC
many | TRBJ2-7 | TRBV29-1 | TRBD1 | CSAGQGMGEQYF | TGCAGCGCCGGACAGGGCATGGGCGAGCAGTACTTC
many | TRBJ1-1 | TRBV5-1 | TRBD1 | CASSLDRGTNTEAFF | TGCGCCAGCAGCTTGGACAGGGGGACGAACACTGAAGCTTTCTTT
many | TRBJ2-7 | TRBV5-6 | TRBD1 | CASSYGTGSYEQYF | TGTGCCAGCAGCTACGGGACAGGGTCCTACGAGCAGTACTTC
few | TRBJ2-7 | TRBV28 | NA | CASSWNRAREQYF | TGTGCCAGCAGTTGGAACAGGGCCCGCGAGCAGTACTTC
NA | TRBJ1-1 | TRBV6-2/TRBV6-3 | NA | CASSYAGLEAFF | TGTGCCAGCAGTTACGCGGGCCTTGAAGCTTTCTTT
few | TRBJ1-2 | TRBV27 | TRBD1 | CASSRGQGADGYTF | TGTGCCAGCAGCCGGGGACAGGGGGCGGATGGCTACACCTTC
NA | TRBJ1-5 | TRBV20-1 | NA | CSANHGGPSNQPQHF | TGCAGTGCTAACCACGGGGGCCCTAGCAATCAGCCCCAGCATTTT
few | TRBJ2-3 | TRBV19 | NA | CASSIPGSADTQYF | TGTGCCAGTAGTATTCCCGGGTCCGCAGATACGCAGTATTTT